The 21 T cell receptor beta chains in this list originate from one sample, sequenced in a study of blood T cell repertoires in COVID-19. The protocol was immunoSEQ multiplex PCR, while the TCRdb copy is restricted to in-frame clones and leaves out a portion. In the table there are 68,000 or so clones, around three quarters of which are singletons. Material for sequencing was peripheral blood. These receptors all stem from a human donor in a cohort sampled during active COVID-19.

The rearrangement links TRBV7-9 to TRBJ2-3, with D possibly being TRBD2 (5 bases). Germline-derived CDR1 and CDR2 are SEHNR and FQNEAQ (reference sequence). The V end was cut by 5 bases, the J end by 4 bases, with 19 bases between. This CDR3 comprises 16 residues. CDR3 DNA sequence: TGTGCCAGCAGCCCAATTTTCCGGGGAGCGGCAGATACGCAGTATTTT. This sequence encodes CASSPIFRGAADTQYF.

V and J are TRBV5-4 and TRBJ2-3; 10 nucleotides agree with TRBD2. CDR3 length: 16 amino acids. The germline V gene encodes CDR1 SGHNT and CDR2 YYREEE (reference sequence). Germline trimming cut 0 bases from V and 4 bases from J; bases unmatched to any gene: 5. In nucleotides, the CDR3 is TGTGCCAGCAGCTTGGGGCCTAGCGGGAGATCAGATACGCAGTATTTT. This sequence encodes CASSLGPSGRSDTQYF.

This clone turned up a few times. The gene calls are TRBV19 and TRBJ2-1; D not certain. Trimming removed 3 bases from V and 0 bases from J, with 12 bases in between. Per germline, CDR1 LNHDA and CDR2 SQIVND (reference sequence). This CDR3 has 16 residues. The CDR3 region is CASSITATFSYNEQFF. CDR3 sequence (DNA): TGTGCCAGTAGTATCACAGCAACGTTCTCCTACAATGAGCAGTTCTTC.

This chain connects TRBV12-3 or TRBV12-4 to TRBJ1-2, with D possibly TRBD1 on 6 matching bases. The CDR3 is made up of 12 amino acids. The germline V and J ends were trimmed by 7 bases and 8 bases, with 14 bases remaining between them. CDR3 region: CASTTYRAGYTF. CDR3 DNA: TGTGCCAGCACAACCTACAGGGCAGGCTACACCTTC.

This chain joins TRBV5-1 and TRBJ2-6; 9 bases line up with TRBD1. This CDR3 comprises 18 residues. Losses at the gene ends were 4 bases for V and 1 base for J; bases not matched to a gene: 9. Germline values: CDR1 SGHRS, CDR2 YFSETQ. In DNA, the CDR3 is TGCGCCAGCAGCCCAGCCGGGACAGGGCGGTCTGGGGCCAACGTCCTGACTTTC. Translating it yields CASSPAGTGRSGANVLTF.

This clone has just one count. The genes are TRBV3-1 (or the pseudogene TRBV3-2) and TRBJ2-5; TRBD2 might be the D (6 bases). CDR1 and CDR2 from the germline V gene are LGHDT and YNNKEL (reference sequence). The CDR3 sequence is 16 residues long. Trimming took off 4 bases at V and 2 bases at J, with 17 bases between the two ends. CDR3 DNA: TGTGCCAGCAGCCTCCCCCTAGGGGAGGATCAAGAGACCCAGTACTTC. Encoded protein: CASSLPLGEDQETQYF.

The rearrangement uses TRBV2 and TRBJ2-7; TRBD2 aligns across 11 bases. CDR3 size: 16 residues. Germline V gene lookup returns CDR1 SNHLY and CDR2 FYNNEI. With V trimmed by 4 bases and J by 7 bases, 12 bases remained unmatched. Here the CDR3 reads CASSGGLAGTRGEQYF. The CDR3 nucleotides are TGTGCCAGCAGTGGCGGACTAGCGGGCACCAGGGGGGAGCAGTACTTC. The full variable domain, completed using reference TRBV2 and TRBJ2-7, is EPEVTQTPSHQVTQMGQEVILRCVPISNHLYFYWYRQILGQKVEFLVSFYNNEISEKSEIFDDQFSVERPDGSNFTLKIRSTKLEDSAMYFCASSGGLAGTRGEQYFGPGTRLTVT.

V usage is TRBV6-6 and J usage is TRBJ1-4, with TRBD1 matching 8 bases. The CDR3 is 13 amino acids. Germline V gives CDR1 MNHNY, CDR2 SVGAGI (reference sequence). J lost 10 bases, V lost 6 bases, and 7 bases had no gene match. The chain's CDR3 is CASSPDREGKLFF. The CDR3 DNA reads as TGTGCCAGCAGCCCGGACAGGGAGGGAAAACTGTTTTTT.

V and J are TRBV27 and TRBJ2-1, with a possible D match to TRBD1 (6 bases). V lost 3 bases and J lost 0, with 9 bases in between. Germline loops: CDR1 MNHEY, CDR2 SMNVEV (reference sequence). The CDR3 runs 15 residues. The CDR3 sequence is CASSFLQGSYNEQFF. CDR3 coding DNA: TGTGCCAGCAGTTTCTTACAGGGCTCCTACAATGAGCAGTTCTTC.

This clone turned up a few times. The V gene is TRBV3-1 (or the pseudogene TRBV3-2), the J gene TRBJ2-7, with D possibly being TRBD2 (6 bases). V was trimmed by 0 bases and J by 2 bases, leaving 11 bases between them. The germline V gene encodes CDR1 LGHDT and CDR2 YNNKEL (reference sequence). This CDR3 has 15 amino acids. DNA of the CDR3: TGTGCCAGCAGCCAAGATGGAGGGGATCCCTACGAGCAGTACTTC. Translated: CASSQDGGDPYEQYF.

The chain has TRBV29-1 and TRBJ1-6; perhaps TRBD1 as D (6 bases). Germline V gene data show CDR1 as SQVTM and CDR2 as ANQGSEA. The CDR3 totals 12 residues. Trimming took 6 bases from V and 7 from J, leaving 10 bases between them. The CDR3 DNA sequence: TGCAGCGTAAAAACAGGGAATTCACCCCTCCACTTT. The encoded protein is CSVKTGNSPLHF. The entire variable domain, with the rest obtained from reference TRBV29-1 and TRBJ1-6, is as follows: SAVISQKPSRDICQRGTSLTIQCQVDSQVTMMFWYRQQPGQSLTLIATANQGSEATYESGFVIDKFPISRPNLTFSTLTVSNMSPEDSSIYLCSVKTGNSPLHFGNGTRLTVT.

V is TRBV5-4 and J is TRBJ2-5, with a weak D call TRBD1 (6 bases). Germline CDR1 and CDR2: SGHNT and YYREEE (reference sequence). The CDR3 covers 13 residues. Deletions cut 3 bases from V and 5 bases from J, with 11 bases between. CDR3 DNA: TGTGCCAGCAGCTCCGGGACACAGGAGACCCAGTACTTC. Amino acids: CASSSGTQETQYF.

The rearrangement uses TRBV19 and TRBJ2-3, with 11 bases that match TRBD2. This CDR3 comprises 15 residues. Germline CDR1 LNHDA, CDR2 SQIVND (reference sequence). J lost 8 bases, V lost 4 bases, and 8 bases had no gene match. The CDR3: CASSSSGGASATQYF. DNA of the CDR3: TGTGCCAGTAGTAGTAGCGGGGGGGCTTCTGCTACGCAGTATTTT.

This chain joins TRBV29-1 and TRBJ2-5, with 8 bases aligning to TRBD1. Germline lookup yields CDR1 SQVTM and CDR2 ANQGSEA. J was trimmed by 9 bases and V by 4 bases; bases with no gene match: 10. The CDR3 has 13 residues. The CDR3 region has the DNA TGCAGCGTTGCGGACAGGGCGGATGGATCCCAGTACTTC. Protein product: CSVADRADGSQYF. Complete variable domain (other parts from reference TRBV29-1 and TRBJ2-5): SAVISQKPSRDICQRGTSLTIQCQVDSQVTMMFWYRQQPGQSLTLIATANQGSEATYESGFVIDKFPISRPNLTFSTLTVSNMSPEDSSIYLCSVADRADGSQYFGPGTRLLVL.

The chain employs TRBV7-9 and TRBJ2-7, with TRBD2 matching 7 bases. The ends lost 1 base at V and 0 bases at J; junction bases unmatched: 9. The V gene's germline CDR1 is SEHNR and CDR2 FQNEAQ (reference sequence). The CDR3 has 17 residues. CDR3 loop: CASSLGDGGTSSYEQYF. Here the CDR3 DNA reads TGTGCCAGCAGCTTAGGGGACGGGGGGACCAGCTCCTACGAGCAGTACTTC.

This clone has a handful of counts. The chain employs TRBV7-8 and TRBJ2-7; perhaps TRBD2 as D (5 bases). CDR3 length: 16 amino acids. Per the germline V gene, CDR1 is SGHVS and CDR2 is FQNEAQ. Trimming shortened V by 1 base and J by 5 bases, and 18 bases separated the two germline ends. In DNA, the CDR3 is TGTGCCAGCAGCTTAGGGCTGGCATGGGGAGATCACGAGCAGTACTTC. Its translation: CASSLGLAWGDHEQYF.

The rearrangement links TRBV18 to TRBJ1-1; 7 positions agree with TRBD1. CDR1 is KGHSH, CDR2 LQKENI, per germline. The CDR3 spans 13 residues. V was pared by 6 bases and J by 0 bases, with 1 base of the junction left unmatched. This CDR3 reads CASSGQLNTEAFF. As DNA, the CDR3 is TGTGCCAGCTCGGGACAGTTGAACACTGAAGCTTTCTTT.

The gene calls are TRBV13 and TRBJ2-1; unclear D gene. The germline V and J ends were trimmed by 3 bases and 6 bases, with 3 bases remaining between them. This CDR3 comprises 11 residues. In germline, CDR1 is PRHDT, CDR2 FYEKMQ (reference sequence). The CDR3 DNA reads as TGTGCCAGCAGCTTCGTCAATGAGCAGTTCTTC. Residues: CASSFVNEQFF.

The CDR3 reads CASSPDWSSSGAFF. DNA for the CDR3: TGTGCCAGCAGCCCAGATTGGTCCAGCTCGGGGGCTTTCTTT. The J gene is TRBJ1-1, the V gene TRBV7-2; D unclear. CDR3 length: 14 amino acids. Germline V gene lookup returns CDR1 SGHTA and CDR2 FQGNSA. The germline V and J ends were trimmed by 5 bases and 11 bases, with 21 bases remaining between them.

The chain combines TRBV19 with TRBJ2-3; D gene unclear. Trimming cost V 7 bases and J 7 bases, with 15 bases left between them. The CDR3 contains 13 residues. Per germline, CDR1 LNHDA and CDR2 SQIVND (reference sequence). CDR3 residues: CASTNPSFHTQYF. CDR3 nucleotides: TGTGCCAGTACCAATCCCAGTTTTCATACGCAGTATTTT.

V and J are TRBV19 and TRBJ2-1, with TRBD2 identical over 7 bases. This CDR3 has 14 amino acids. CDR1 and CDR2 from the germline V gene are LNHDA and SQIVND (reference sequence). J was trimmed by 2 bases and V by 5 bases; bases with no gene match: 3. The CDR3 DNA reads TGTGCCAGTAGTTTTAGCGGGCCCTACAATGAGCAGTTCTTC. The encoded protein is CASSFSGPYNEQFF.